These 2 T cell receptor beta chains were all obtained from the same sample, sequenced in a study of T cell repertoires in cytomegalovirus infection. These TCRs' antigens remain unknown. In TCRdb, the reads were re-called with MiXCR into one record per CDR3 protein. Seen here are some 350,000 distinct CDR3 sequences, almost 30% observed once, and the top ten hold 15% to 20%. The sequences come from cultured PBMCs, collected from culture after CMV antigen stimulation. The receptors here all came from a human donor in good health (CMV status not recorded). Some clones in this sample may be carry-over from other donors' samples.

V and J are TRBV19 and TRBJ2-7, with 12 bases identical to TRBD2. Losses at the gene ends were 4 bases for V and 3 bases for J; bases not matched to a gene: 7. CDR1 is LNHDA and CDR2 is SQIVND in the germline V gene (reference sequence). The CDR3 is 16 amino acids. CDR3 bases: TGTGCCAGTAGTAGCCCTAGCGGGAGGGCCGACTACGAGCAGTACTTC. Protein sequence: CASSSPSGRADYEQYF. The variable domain in full, with the rest retrieved from reference TRBV19 and TRBJ2-7, is DGGITQSPKYLFRKEGQNVTLSCEQNLNHDAMYWYRQDPGQGLRLIYYSQIVNDFQKGDIAEGYSVSREKKESFPLTVTSAQKNPTAFYLCASSSPSGRADYEQYFGPGTRLTVT.

The chain couples TRBV5-1 to TRBJ2-6; D perhaps matches TRBD1 (6 bases). The germline V gene has CDR1 SGHRS and CDR2 YFSETQ. This CDR3 has 14 residues. V was clipped by 0 bases and J by 12 bases, with 13 bases between them. The CDR3 spells CASSLANRASVLTF. CDR3 DNA: TGCGCCAGCAGCTTGGCCAACAGGGCCTCCGTCCTGACTTTC.